These T cell receptor beta chains were read from a single sample in a study of Tregs in tolerant kidney transplant recipients. The assay was immunoSEQ multiplex PCR, and TCRdb's table has in-frame clones only and misses some. Of approximately 260,000 clones listed, around 82% are singletons. Sequences were obtained from CD4+ T cells from blood. The receptors derive from a human donor in good health. Each CDR3 is given with its conserved first and last residue. The D gene is left open where the match is weak. Not all rows give a size; the values are once, few, many and, for expanded clones, a class.

j_call d_call v_call clone_size cdr3_nt cdr3_aa
TRBJ2-2 TRBD1 TRBV18 - TGTGCCAGCTCACCGGAAGGACAGGGCGGCACCGGGGAGCTGTTTTTT CASSPEGQGGTGELFF
TRBJ1-4 - TRBV6-5 - TGTGCCGGCAGTTACGACGGGCCTAGGAAAAAACTGTTTTTT CAGSYDGPRKKLFF
TRBJ1-5 - TRBV7-9 - TGTGCCAGCAGTCCCTCAGTGGTCAATCAGCCCCAGCATTTT CASSPSVVNQPQHF
TRBJ1-4 - TRBV30 - TGTGCCTGGAGCCTGACGGGACCTCCTTCTTTT CAWSLTGPPSF
TRBJ1-2 - TRBV5-1 once TGCGCCAGCAGCCCAGACATCCGAGGGTCCTATGGCTACACCTTC CASSPDIRGSYGYTF
TRBJ2-1 - TRBV29-1 - TGCAGCGTTCCAGCTGCCAATGAGCAGTTCTTC CSVPAANEQFF
TRBJ2-1 TRBD1 TRBV9 - TGTGCCAGCAGCTCCTGGGACAGGGGTTACAATGAGCAGTTCTTC CASSSWDRGYNEQFF
TRBJ2-5 - TRBV10-2 - TGCGCCAGCAGGGATACTGCCGGCCAAGAGACCCAGTACTTC CASRDTAGQETQYF
TRBJ2-7 - TRBV11-3 - TGTGCCAGCAGCAGGACCGGCTCCTACGAGCAGTACTTC CASSRTGSYEQYF
TRBJ1-3 - TRBV27 - TGTGCCAGCAGCCCGGGATACCGCTCTGGAAACACCATATATTTT CASSPGYRSGNTIYF
TRBJ2-3 TRBD2 TRBV2 once TGTGCCAGCAAGACAGACTCGGGGGGACCAGATACGCAGTATTTT CASKTDSGGPDTQYF
TRBJ2-3 - TRBV30 few TGTGCCTGGAGTGACGGGAGTGGAGATACGCAGTATTTT CAWSDGSGDTQYF
TRBJ1-1 - TRBV6-5 - TGTGCCAGCAGCACAGGCCAGGGTAAAGCTTTCTTT CASSTGQGKAFF
TRBJ2-7 TRBD1 TRBV19 - TGTGCCAGTAGTACCCCGGGACAGCTATACGAGCAGTACTTC CASSTPGQLYEQYF
TRBJ2-5 TRBD2 TRBV5-1 - TGCGCCAGCAGCTTAAGGCTAGCGGGAGAGACCCAGTACTTC CASSLRLAGETQYF
TRBJ2-2 - TRBV2 once TGTGCCAGCAGTGACCCGGGGACAAAGAACACCGGGGAGCTGTTTTTT CASSDPGTKNTGELFF
TRBJ1-1 - TRBV5-1 - TGCGCCAGCAGCACCTTCGGGGGGAACACTGAAGCTTTCTTT CASSTFGGNTEAFF
TRBJ2-7 TRBD1 TRBV11-3 - TGTGCCAGCAGCTTAGATCTAAGGGGGCTGACGGAGCAGTACTTC CASSLDLRGLTEQYF
TRBJ2-1 TRBD2 TRBV15 - TGTGCCACCAGTCGTCTTAGGACTAGCGGTAATGAGCAGTTCTTC CATSRLRTSGNEQFF
TRBJ2-2 TRBD2 TRBV5-1 - TGCGCCAGCAGCAAACTAGCGGGAGAAACCGGGGAGCTGTTTTTT CASSKLAGETGELFF
TRBJ1-1 TRBD1 TRBV19 few TGTGCCAGTACCGCATTAACCGGGACAGCCACTGAAGCTTTCTTT CASTALTGTATEAFF
TRBJ1-5 - TRBV6-6 - TGTGCCAGCAGTCCGAGACCCACTCAGCCCCAGCATTTT CASSPRPTQPQHF
TRBJ2-7 TRBD2 TRBV7-2 - TGTGCCAGCAGGTCCGCGCCCGGGACTAGCGGGAGTAGGCCCTACGAGCAGTACTTC CASRSAPGTSGSRPYEQYF
TRBJ2-7 TRBD2 TRBV6-4 - TGTGCCAGCAGCTTGACTAGCGGGAGTGCTCGGCAGTACTTC CASSLTSGSARQYF
TRBJ1-6 - TRBV27 - TGTGCCAGCAGCCCGGGACTCCCGAGCTCCTATAATTCACCCCTCCACTTT CASSPGLPSSYNSPLHF
TRBJ2-5 - TRBV5-1 few TGCGCCAGCAGCCCTATTAAAGCTTTAGAGACCCAGTACTTC CASSPIKALETQYF
TRBJ1-5 - TRBV6-4 - TGTGCCAGCAGTGACGAGTTCGGGGATCAGCCCCAGCATTTT CASSDEFGDQPQHF
TRBJ2-3 - TRBV10-3 - TGTGCCATCAGGGGACATCGGGGGGAGCTGGGTACGCAGTATTTT CAIRGHRGELGTQYF
TRBJ2-3 - TRBV25-1 - TGTGCCAGCAAAAGTTTAGGGTCAAGCACAGATACGCAGTATTTT CASKSLGSSTDTQYF
TRBJ1-4 TRBD1 TRBV7-4 - TGTGCCAGCAGCGGGTCCGGACAGGGTGAAAAACTGTTTTTT CASSGSGQGEKLFF
TRBJ1-1 - TRBV6-5 few TGTGCCAGCAGTTACTCGTCCAGCACTGAAGCTTTCTTT CASSYSSSTEAFF
TRBJ2-6 - TRBV10-2 - TGCGCCAGCAGTGAGTGGGGGTTACGCTCTGGGGCCAACGTCCTGACTTTC CASSEWGLRSGANVLTF
TRBJ1-1 - TRBV2 - TGTGCCAGCAGTGAGGCAGATCTGAACAGGGTGACTGAAGCTTTCTTT CASSEADLNRVTEAFF
TRBJ2-7 TRBD1 TRBV6-1 - TGTGCCAGCAGTGAACCAGGACAGGGGACCTACGAGCAGTACTTC CASSEPGQGTYEQYF
TRBJ2-7 - TRBV7-9 - TGTGCCAGCAGCCCCGGACTAACCACGGGGGAGCAGTACTTC CASSPGLTTGEQYF
TRBJ2-3 TRBD2 TRBV29-1 - TGCAGCGTTGTTGGGAGCGGGGGGAATACGCAGTATTTT CSVVGSGGNTQYF
TRBJ2-1 TRBD2 TRBV5-1 - TGCGCCAGCATCTCCGGGAGCGGGGTATACAATGAGCAGTTCTTC CASISGSGVYNEQFF
TRBJ1-1 - TRBV2 - TGTGCCAGCAGCCGGGAGGGGGGCACCATGAACACTGAAGCTTTCTTT CASSREGGTMNTEAFF
TRBJ2-7 TRBD2 TRBV7-2 - TGTGCCAGCAGCTTAGGGGGGGGCTCCTACGAGCAGTACTTC CASSLGGGSYEQYF